The next 30 T cell receptor beta chains were all read from a single sample in a study of T cell responses to AZD1222 COVID-19 vaccine. Data came from immunoSEQ multiplex PCR; TCRdb stores just in-frame clones and leaves some out. The data contain over 75,000 clones, roughly 89% of them singletons. The specimen was peripheral blood, collected on day 0 of AZD1222 vaccination. These receptors originate from an adult in good health.

The chain is built from TRBV6-1 and TRBJ1-2, with D tentatively TRBD1 (6 bases). Germline loops: CDR1 MNHNS, CDR2 SASEGT. This CDR3 spans 16 amino acids. V lost 1 base and J 7 bases, leaving 19 bases between the germline ends. CDR3 bases: TGTGCCAGCAGTGAAGTAAACCCCCAGGGGACGGGTGGCTACACCTTC. Translation: CASSEVNPQGTGGYTF.

The chain has TRBV7-2 and TRBJ2-5; D is perhaps TRBD1 or TRBD2 (5 bases each). This CDR3 has 15 amino acids. CDR1 and CDR2 (germline): SGHTA, FQGNSA. V was clipped by 5 bases and J by 2 bases, with 15 bases between them. The CDR3 DNA is TGTGCCAGCAGCAAACAGGCGGGTGCGCAAGAGACCCAGTACTTC. Its translation is CASSKQAGAQETQYF.

The chain links TRBV21-1 to TRBJ1-1; the D call of TRBD1 is as the table states it, not checked on the DNA. TRBV21-1 is tagged as a pseudogene. The length of the CDR3 is 14 residues. The CDR3 loop is CASWTGLGDTEAFF. Here the CDR3 DNA reads TGTGCCAGCTGGACAGGGCTAGGCGATACTGAAGCTTTCTTT.

The rearrangement uses TRBV6-2 or TRBV6-3 and TRBJ1-1, with D unresolved. The CDR3 length is 12 residues. V lost 2 bases and J lost 5, with 6 bases in between. Germline CDR1 is MNHEY and CDR2 is SVGEGT. DNA of the CDR3: TGTGCCAGCAGTTACCGGTTTACTGAAGCTTTCTTT. Protein: CASSYRFTEAFF.

The V gene is TRBV7-9, the J gene TRBJ2-7; tentative D call: TRBD1 (6 bases). The CDR3 extends over 15 amino acids. Per the germline V gene, CDR1 is SEHNR and CDR2 is FQNEAQ (reference sequence). Trimming pared 0 bases from V and 5 bases from J, leaving 14 bases between. CDR3 region: CASSLATGRAHEQYF. CDR3 nucleotide sequence: TGTGCCAGCAGCTTAGCGACAGGCCGCGCCCACGAGCAGTACTTC.

The V and J genes are TRBV3-1 (or the pseudogene TRBV3-2) and TRBJ1-2; D is undetermined. This CDR3 has 12 residues. Trimming removed 4 bases at V and 8 bases at J, with 11 bases between. Germline V gene sequence: CDR1 LGHDT, CDR2 YNNKEL (reference sequence). This CDR3 is CASSPEGRGYTF. The CDR3 region has the DNA TGTGCCAGCAGCCCCGAAGGGAGGGGCTACACCTTC.

The genes are TRBV30 and TRBJ2-7, with 7 bases matching TRBD2. Trimming at V came to 3 bases and at J to 2 bases, leaving 7 bases not matched to a gene. Germline lookup yields CDR1 GTSNPN and CDR2 SVGIG (reference sequence). The CDR3 totals 14 residues. CDR3 in DNA: TGTGCCTGGAGGTCCCCCGGGGGGACCTACGAGCAGTACTTC. Protein sequence: CAWRSPGGTYEQYF.

This chain joins TRBV11-2 and TRBJ1-1; D remains ambiguous. V lost 1 base to trimming and J lost 6 bases, with 9 bases between them. This CDR3 has 13 residues. Germline-derived CDR1 and CDR2 are SGHAT and FQNNGV. CDR3 region: CASSLVARPEAFF. For the CDR3, the DNA is TGTGCCAGCAGCTTAGTCGCGAGACCTGAAGCTTTCTTT.

This chain connects TRBV18 to TRBJ1-1, with D perhaps matching TRBD1 (6 bases). Trimming left V 1 base short and J 2 bases short, with 8 bases between. Germline values: CDR1 KGHSH, CDR2 LQKENI. This CDR3 is built from 14 residues. The CDR3 nucleotides are TGTGCCAGCTCACCACTGGGGGCCAACACTGAAGCTTTCTTT. Translating it yields CASSPLGANTEAFF.

This clone has only a few counts. The chain is built from TRBV7-9 and TRBJ2-7, with no clear D. V was trimmed by 4 bases and J by 6 bases, leaving 10 bases between them. CDR1 is SEHNR, CDR2 FQNEAQ, per germline (reference sequence). CDR3 length equals 12 residues. The CDR3 protein is CASSWSGSEQYF. The CDR3, as DNA: TGTGCCAGCAGCTGGTCTGGCAGCGAGCAGTACTTC.

V usage is TRBV2 and J usage is TRBJ2-7, with D perhaps matching TRBD2 (6 bases). Trimming removed 2 bases from V and 6 bases from J, with 14 bases in between. In germline, CDR1 is SNHLY, CDR2 FYNNEI. The CDR3 totals 14 residues. The CDR3 nucleotides read TGTGCCAGCAGTGAACCGCTCGGGGGACCCGAGCAGTACTTC. The encoded protein is CASSEPLGGPEQYF.

The gene calls are TRBV3-1 (or the pseudogene TRBV3-2) and TRBJ1-3; D remains ambiguous. The CDR3 contains 16 residues. Germline CDR1 and CDR2: LGHDT and YNNKEL (reference sequence). V lost 0 bases and J lost 0, with 9 bases in between. CDR3 loop: CASSQELSRSGNTIYF. CDR3 nucleotide sequence: TGTGCCAGCAGCCAAGAATTGTCACGCTCTGGAAACACCATATATTTT.

This clone was found once. The gene calls are TRBV4-1 and TRBJ2-5; D perhaps matches TRBD2 (6 bases). CDR1 and CDR2 from the germline V gene are MGHRA and YSYEKL. This CDR3 comprises 14 residues. V gave up 2 bases and J gave up 4 bases, with 11 bases separating them. The CDR3 spells CASSQRRGGETQYF. Written as DNA, the CDR3 is TGCGCCAGCAGCCAAAGAAGGGGAGGAGAGACCCAGTACTTC.

The chain couples TRBV28 to TRBJ1-2; D perhaps matches TRBD1 (6 bases). V lost 7 bases, J lost 2 bases, and 14 bases lay in between. In germline, CDR1 is MDHEN, CDR2 SYDVKM. This CDR3 contains 14 residues. The DNA of the CDR3 is TGTGCCAGCACTAGCGGGGGCGGGAACTATGGCTACACCTTC. This gives the protein CASTSGGGNYGYTF.

This sequence joins TRBV7-9 and TRBJ1-6; D gene unclear. The V end was cut by 4 bases, the J end by 10 bases, with 14 bases between. The V gene's germline CDR1 is SEHNR and CDR2 FQNEAQ (reference sequence). There are 14 residues in the CDR3. This chain's CDR3 is CASSSQEVRSPLHF. As DNA, the CDR3 is TGTGCCAGCAGCTCCCAGGAGGTCAGGTCACCCCTCCACTTT.

This clone appeared once. The chain uses TRBV19 and TRBJ2-7; D unclear. Trimming took off 9 bases at V and 2 bases at J, with 8 bases between the two ends. Germline V gene sequence: CDR1 LNHDA, CDR2 SQIVND (reference sequence). The CDR3 is 11 residues long. CDR3 DNA: TGTGCCAGGGCCCTAACCTACGAGCAGTACTTC. Protein sequence: CARALTYEQYF.

The chain has TRBV5-6 and TRBJ2-1; D may be TRBD1 or TRBD2 (5 bases each). This CDR3 is 16 amino acids long. Germline V gene lookup returns CDR1 SGHDT and CDR2 YYEEEE. Deletions cut 0 bases from V and 10 bases from J, with 20 bases between. The DNA for the CDR3 is TGTGCCAGCAGCTTGGATGGCGGGCTAGGGGTAGGAGAGCAGTTCTTC. Translation gives CASSLDGGLGVGEQFF.

The chain combines TRBV2 with TRBJ2-1, with a possible D match to TRBD1 (6 bases). Germline V lookup: CDR1 SNHLY, CDR2 FYNNEI. Deletions cut 3 bases from V and 15 bases from J, with 12 bases between. CDR3 length equals 11 residues. As DNA, the CDR3 is TGTGCCAGCAGTGAGGGGACATACCCGTTCTTC. Protein: CASSEGTYPFF.

In this sample, this clone turned up once. This chain links TRBV29-1 with TRBJ1-3; D ambiguous. Germline CDR1 reads SQVTM; CDR2 reads ANQGSEA. This CDR3 region has 11 residues. V lost 3 bases, J lost 2 bases, and 2 bases lay in between. Here the CDR3 DNA reads TGCAGCGTTGATACTGGAAACACCATATATTTT. Translating it yields CSVDTGNTIYF.

The chain employs TRBV7-9 and TRBJ1-2, with 7 bases that match TRBD1. Per germline, CDR1 SEHNR and CDR2 FQNEAQ (reference sequence). CDR3 length: 14 amino acids. J was trimmed by 4 bases and V by 0 bases; bases with no gene match: 2. This chain's CDR3 is CASSLAQGTYGYTF. The CDR3 DNA follows: TGTGCCAGCAGCTTAGCACAGGGGACCTATGGCTACACCTTC.

The count of this clone is one. The V and J genes are TRBV6-5 and TRBJ1-1; TRBD1 might be the D (5 bases). Trimming removed 2 bases at V and 2 bases at J, with 12 bases between. The CDR3 has 15 residues. The germline gives CDR1 MNHEY, CDR2 SVGAGI. The CDR3 here is CASSYPGGSNTEAFF. CDR3 bases: TGTGCCAGCAGTTACCCCGGGGGATCTAACACTGAAGCTTTCTTT.

The CDR3 loop reads CASSLPGSGYTF. The CDR3 coding sequence is TGTGCCAGCAGTTTACCGGGTAGCGGCTACACCTTC. The rearrangement uses TRBV12-3 or TRBV12-4 and TRBJ1-2; no clear D gene. The CDR3 spans 12 residues. The V end was cut by 2 bases, the J end by 8 bases, with 9 bases between.

The chain employs TRBV28 and TRBJ1-4; D may be TRBD1 (5 bases). This CDR3 spans 11 amino acids. Germline V gene sequence: CDR1 MDHEN, CDR2 SYDVKM. The germline V and J ends were trimmed by 6 bases and 10 bases, with 9 bases remaining between them. The CDR3 nucleotides read TGTGCCAGCAGCCTGAGGGGAAAACTGTTTTTT. It specifies CASSLRGKLFF.

V gene TRBV6-5 combines with J gene TRBJ2-7; 9 nucleotides align to TRBD1. From germline, CDR1 is MNHEY and CDR2 SVGAGI. V trimming: 4 bases; J trimming: 3 bases; junction bases outside the gene matches: 7. The CDR3 spans 15 residues. The CDR3 is CASSSTTGGRYEQYF. CDR3 sequence (DNA): TGTGCCAGCAGTTCCACCACAGGGGGCCGCTACGAGCAGTACTTC.

This clone appeared a few times. The chain employs TRBV5-1 and TRBJ2-1, with 9 bases matching TRBD1. The CDR3 contains 16 residues. With 4 bases clipped from V and 5 bases from J, the junction kept 10 bases outside the gene matches. Germline CDR1 is SGHRS and CDR2 is YFSETQ. As DNA, the CDR3 is TGCGCCAGCAGCCTGCAGCCGGGACAGGGAAACAATGAGCAGTTCTTC. As protein: CASSLQPGQGNNEQFF.

The genes are TRBV30 and TRBJ2-7; 7 positions agree with TRBD1. The CDR3 runs to 14 residues. The ends lost 6 bases at V and 1 base at J; junction bases unmatched: 9. Looked up from germline, CDR1 is GTSNPN and CDR2 is SVGIG (reference sequence). The CDR3 nucleotides read TGTGCCTGTGCCTCAGGGGGTGGGTCCTACGAGCAGTACTTC. This encodes CACASGGGSYEQYF.

The V gene is TRBV5-4, the J gene TRBJ2-2, with 15 bases that match TRBD2. CDR3 size: 18 residues. Germline V gene lookup returns CDR1 SGHNT and CDR2 YYREEE (reference sequence). The V segment lost 3 bases and the J segment 0 bases; nucleotides outside the gene matches: 3. The CDR3 bases are TGTGCCAGCAGCTCAGGACTAGCGGGGGGGACGAACACCGGGGAGCTGTTTTTT. It is translated as CASSSGLAGGTNTGELFF.

The chain is built from TRBV4-1 and TRBJ2-3; 7 positions match TRBD2. The CDR3 length is 17 residues. V shed 1 base and J 2 bases; nucleotides not matched to a gene: 9. Germline CDR1 and CDR2: MGHRA and YSYEKL. The CDR3 protein is CASSQGARDYFTDTQYF. In DNA, the CDR3 is TGCGCCAGCAGCCAAGGAGCCCGGGACTATTTCACAGATACGCAGTATTTT.

The chain recombines TRBV18 with TRBJ1-6; TRBD1 aligns across 10 bases. The V segment lost 3 bases and the J segment 7 bases; nucleotides outside the gene matches: 12. The CDR3 contains 18 residues. Germline CDR1 is KGHSH and CDR2 is LQKENI. The CDR3 loop reads CASSPFPPGQGNNSPLHF. The CDR3, as DNA: TGTGCCAGCTCACCCTTCCCTCCGGGACAGGGGAACAATTCACCCCTCCACTTT.

The V call is TRBV5-1, the J call TRBJ2-1; perhaps TRBD1 as D (5 bases). CDR1 and CDR2 (germline): SGHRS, YFSETQ. The CDR3 runs 16 residues. Between the trimmed V and J ends, which lost 4 bases and 4 bases, there was a span of 18 bases. CDR3 sequence reads: CASSRDSLVGYNEQFF. The CDR3 DNA reads as TGCGCCAGCAGCCGAGACAGCTTGGTGGGTTACAATGAGCAGTTCTTC.